These T cell receptor beta chains were read from a single sample in a study of T-cell memory formation after mild COVID-19. TCRdb itself ran the 5' RACE reads through MiXCR, one entry per CDR3 protein. The sample consists of 350,000 or so distinct CDR3 sequences, over 20% of them appearing once. Sequenced material: PBMCs or a T cell subset sorted from them (not recorded which). These receptor sequences come from an adult woman who had mild COVID-19 (a few samples of this study predate the infection). Cell type and time point are not known. Each CDR3 is given with its conserved first and last residue. The order of the fields is D gene, clone size, J gene, V gene, CDR3 protein, CDR3 DNA. A D gene is named only where the DNA matches it firmly. Clone size is shown for a subset of rows, as once, few, many or a class of expanded clone.

d_call: .
clone_size: .
j_call: TRBJ2-1
v_call: TRBV24-1
cdr3_aa: CATSDPGGGNEQFF
cdr3_nt: TGTGCCACCAGTGATCCCGGGGGAGGCAATGAGCAGTTCTTC

d_call: .
clone_size: .
j_call: TRBJ1-5
v_call: TRBV3-1
cdr3_aa: CASSQGSAFASNQPQHF
cdr3_nt: TGTGCCAGCAGCCAAGGTTCAGCCTTTGCGAGCAATCAGCCCCAGCATTTT

d_call: TRBD1
clone_size: few
j_call: TRBJ1-5
v_call: TRBV19
cdr3_aa: CASRTGGGDNQPQHF
cdr3_nt: TGTGCCAGTAGGACAGGGGGAGGTGACAATCAGCCCCAGCATTTT

d_call: TRBD2
clone_size: .
j_call: TRBJ2-7
v_call: TRBV7-8
cdr3_aa: CASSFRGAYEQYF
cdr3_nt: TGTGCCAGCAGCTTCCGGGGGGCCTACGAGCAGTACTTC

d_call: TRBD1
clone_size: .
j_call: TRBJ2-1
v_call: TRBV7-6
cdr3_aa: CASSLVSRDRGLLHNEQFF
cdr3_nt: TGTGCCAGCAGCTTAGTGTCAAGGGACAGGGGGCTCCTCCACAATGAGCAGTTCTTC

d_call: .
clone_size: few
j_call: TRBJ1-2
v_call: TRBV11-2
cdr3_aa: CASSLGDRYGYTF
cdr3_nt: TGTGCCAGCAGCTTGGGGGATCGCTATGGCTACACCTTC

d_call: .
clone_size: .
j_call: TRBJ2-7
v_call: TRBV7-6
cdr3_aa: CASSETQSYEQYF
cdr3_nt: TGTGCCAGCAGCGAGACGCAAAGCTACGAGCAGTACTTC

d_call: .
clone_size: few
j_call: TRBJ2-5
v_call: TRBV5-6
cdr3_aa: CASSPLGLAWETQYF
cdr3_nt: TGTGCCAGCAGCCCCCTTGGCCTAGCGTGGGAGACCCAGTACTTC

d_call: .
clone_size: .
j_call: TRBJ2-6
v_call: TRBV5-1
cdr3_aa: CASSLTLSGANVLTF
cdr3_nt: TGCGCCAGCAGCCTGACACTCTCTGGGGCCAACGTCCTGACTTTC

d_call: .
clone_size: .
j_call: TRBJ1-2
v_call: TRBV6-6
cdr3_aa: CASSNRDYYGYTF
cdr3_nt: TGTGCCAGCAGCAACAGGGACTACTATGGCTACACCTTC

d_call: .
clone_size: few
j_call: TRBJ2-3
v_call: TRBV7-9
cdr3_aa: CASSLTSTGPYF
cdr3_nt: TGTGCCAGCAGCTTAACCTCGACAGGACCGTATTTT

d_call: TRBD1
clone_size: few
j_call: TRBJ1-1
v_call: TRBV29-1
cdr3_aa: CSVEGGGAGNTEAFF
cdr3_nt: TGCAGCGTTGAGGGAGGGGGCGCAGGAAACACTGAAGCTTTCTTT

d_call: .
clone_size: few
j_call: TRBJ2-1
v_call: TRBV18
cdr3_aa: CASSPPSINEQFF
cdr3_nt: TGTGCCAGCTCACCACCATCCATCAATGAGCAGTTCTTC

d_call: TRBD2
clone_size: many
j_call: TRBJ2-1
v_call: TRBV12-3/TRBV12-4
cdr3_aa: CASSLRRAGTYNEQFF
cdr3_nt: TGTGCCAGCAGTTTACGCCGAGCGGGAACCTACAATGAGCAGTTCTTC

d_call: TRBD1
clone_size: .
j_call: TRBJ1-3
v_call: TRBV27
cdr3_aa: CDDRGRHRGNTIYF
cdr3_nt: TGTGACGACAGGGGTCGACATAGAGGAAACACCATATATTTT

d_call: .
clone_size: many
j_call: TRBJ2-7
v_call: TRBV12-3/TRBV12-4
cdr3_aa: CASRQTYEQYF
cdr3_nt: TGTGCCAGCAGACAGACATACGAGCAGTACTTC

d_call: TRBD1
clone_size: once
j_call: TRBJ1-6
v_call: TRBV20-1
cdr3_aa: CSATPGGHYNSPLHF
cdr3_nt: TGCAGTGCCACCCCAGGGGGCCACTATAATTCACCCCTCCACTTT

d_call: .
clone_size: many
j_call: TRBJ2-7
v_call: TRBV20-1
cdr3_aa: CSARARAGVSYEQYF
cdr3_nt: TGCAGTGCTAGAGCTCGCGCTGGAGTTTCCTACGAGCAGTACTTC

d_call: .
clone_size: few
j_call: TRBJ2-5
v_call: TRBV29-1
cdr3_aa: CSGAGGETQYF
cdr3_nt: TGCAGCGGGGCAGGCGGGGAGACCCAGTACTTC

d_call: TRBD2
clone_size: .
j_call: TRBJ2-7
v_call: TRBV20-1
cdr3_aa: CSARDRSSGSYEQYF
cdr3_nt: TGCAGTGCTAGAGATAGGTCTAGCGGCTCCTACGAGCAGTACTTC

d_call: TRBD2
clone_size: .
j_call: TRBJ2-1
v_call: TRBV30
cdr3_aa: CAWKQTSGGGSYNEQFF
cdr3_nt: TGTGCCTGGAAACAGACTAGCGGGGGGGGCTCCTACAATGAGCAGTTCTTC

d_call: .
clone_size: .
j_call: TRBJ1-1
v_call: TRBV20-1
cdr3_aa: CSARRASGLTEAFF
cdr3_nt: TGCAGTGCTAGGAGAGCGTCGGGCCTCACTGAAGCTTTCTTT

d_call: .
clone_size: few
j_call: TRBJ2-2
v_call: TRBV4-3
cdr3_aa: CASSQDSGHTGELFF
cdr3_nt: TGCGCCAGCAGCCAAGATTCAGGGCACACCGGGGAGCTGTTTTTT

d_call: TRBD2
clone_size: few
j_call: TRBJ2-7
v_call: TRBV18
cdr3_aa: CASSDRTSGGYEQYF
cdr3_nt: TGTGCCAGCTCAGACCGGACTAGCGGGGGGTACGAGCAGTACTTC

d_call: .
clone_size: .
j_call: TRBJ2-7
v_call: TRBV29-1
cdr3_aa: CSVEERINEQYF
cdr3_nt: TGCAGCGTTGAAGAAAGAATCAACGAGCAGTACTTC

d_call: TRBD2
clone_size: .
j_call: TRBJ2-1
v_call: TRBV7-6
cdr3_aa: CASSLEARGDNEQFF
cdr3_nt: TGTGCCAGCAGCTTAGAGGCCCGGGGGGACAATGAGCAGTTCTTC

d_call: TRBD1
clone_size: few
j_call: TRBJ2-3
v_call: TRBV10-3
cdr3_aa: CAISESLELDREVDTQYF
cdr3_nt: TGTGCCATCAGTGAGTCTTTAGAGTTGGACAGGGAGGTGGATACGCAGTATTTT

d_call: TRBD1
clone_size: .
j_call: TRBJ2-7
v_call: TRBV29-1
cdr3_aa: CSAGQGMTEQYF
cdr3_nt: TGCAGCGCCGGACAGGGAATGACCGAGCAGTACTTC

d_call: .
clone_size: few
j_call: TRBJ1-4
v_call: TRBV5-1
cdr3_aa: CASSLGSGRPTNEKLFF
cdr3_nt: TGCGCCAGCAGCTTGGGGTCCGGACGCCCAACTAATGAAAAACTGTTTTTT

d_call: .
clone_size: few
j_call: TRBJ2-1
v_call: TRBV11-3
cdr3_aa: CASSSGTPYNEQFF
cdr3_nt: TGTGCCAGCAGCTCCGGGACACCCTACAATGAGCAGTTCTTC

d_call: TRBD1
clone_size: few
j_call: TRBJ2-5
v_call: TRBV3-1
cdr3_aa: CASSEHATGTGAAQYF
cdr3_nt: TGTGCCAGCAGCGAACACGCGACCGGGACAGGGGCTGCCCAGTACTTC

d_call: TRBD1
clone_size: .
j_call: TRBJ1-2
v_call: TRBV13
cdr3_aa: CASSSPSQGGYGYTF
cdr3_nt: TGTGCCAGCAGCTCTCCTTCACAGGGGGGATATGGCTACACCTTC

d_call: .
clone_size: few
j_call: TRBJ2-7
v_call: TRBV7-9
cdr3_aa: CASSLEVVRSSYEQYF
cdr3_nt: TGTGCCAGCAGCTTAGAAGTTGTCAGAAGCTCCTACGAGCAGTACTTC

d_call: TRBD1
clone_size: .
j_call: TRBJ1-2
v_call: TRBV7-2
cdr3_aa: CASSLWDRGRGSGYTF
cdr3_nt: TGTGCCAGCAGCTTATGGGACAGGGGGCGCGGGTCTGGCTACACCTTC

d_call: .
clone_size: few
j_call: TRBJ1-1
v_call: TRBV19
cdr3_aa: CASSIDAGVTEAFF
cdr3_nt: TGTGCCAGTAGTATAGATGCAGGGGTTACTGAAGCTTTCTTT

d_call: .
clone_size: .
j_call: TRBJ2-7
v_call: TRBV4-2
cdr3_aa: CASSQPGPSYEQYF
cdr3_nt: TGTGCCAGCAGCCAGCCAGGACCCTCCTACGAGCAGTACTTC

d_call: .
clone_size: few
j_call: TRBJ2-7
v_call: TRBV9
cdr3_aa: CASSVEAAGDYEQYF
cdr3_nt: TGTGCCAGCAGCGTAGAAGCGGCAGGGGACTACGAGCAGTACTTC

d_call: TRBD2
clone_size: .
j_call: TRBJ2-3
v_call: TRBV10-3
cdr3_aa: CAIKIPNPAGVSDTQYF
cdr3_nt: TGTGCCATAAAAATCCCAAATCCAGCGGGGGTTTCAGATACGCAGTATTTT

d_call: .
clone_size: .
j_call: TRBJ2-2
v_call: TRBV29-1
cdr3_aa: CSASGGQNTGELFF
cdr3_nt: TGCAGCGCTTCCGGTGGACAGAACACCGGGGAGCTGTTTTTT

d_call: .
clone_size: .
j_call: TRBJ2-2
v_call: TRBV3-1
cdr3_aa: CASSLRRVENTGELFF
cdr3_nt: TGTGCCAGCAGCCTCCGGAGGGTCGAAAACACCGGGGAGCTGTTTTTT

d_call: .
clone_size: .
j_call: TRBJ1-5
v_call: TRBV6-6
cdr3_aa: CASSSQGAQPQHF
cdr3_nt: TGTGCCAGCAGTTCACAGGGCGCTCAGCCCCAGCATTTT

d_call: .
clone_size: .
j_call: TRBJ2-7
v_call: TRBV7-9
cdr3_aa: CASTVSRVDEQYF
cdr3_nt: TGTGCCAGCACCGTGAGCCGGGTAGACGAGCAGTACTTC

d_call: TRBD1
clone_size: .
j_call: TRBJ1-1
v_call: TRBV7-3
cdr3_aa: CASSEGQVGTEAFF
cdr3_nt: TGTGCCAGCAGCGAGGGACAGGTCGGCACTGAAGCTTTCTTT

d_call: TRBD1
clone_size: .
j_call: TRBJ2-7
v_call: TRBV6-5
cdr3_aa: CASSLSGTGDYEQYF
cdr3_nt: TGTGCCAGCAGTCTCTCAGGGACAGGAGATTACGAGCAGTACTTC

d_call: .
clone_size: few
j_call: TRBJ1-4
v_call: TRBV11-2
cdr3_aa: CASSLGGRGATNEKLFF
cdr3_nt: TGTGCCAGCAGCTTAGGAGGCAGGGGAGCAACTAATGAAAAACTGTTTTTT

d_call: .
clone_size: few
j_call: TRBJ2-4
v_call: TRBV29-1
cdr3_aa: CSVEAPQGDIQYF
cdr3_nt: TGCAGCGTTGAAGCCCCACAGGGTGACATTCAGTACTTC

d_call: .
clone_size: .
j_call: TRBJ2-3
v_call: TRBV20-1
cdr3_aa: CSAMDARTGTDTQYF
cdr3_nt: TGCAGTGCTATGGACGCGAGGACGGGCACAGATACGCAGTATTTT

d_call: .
clone_size: few
j_call: TRBJ2-1
v_call: TRBV12-3/TRBV12-4
cdr3_aa: CASSHRVGYNEQFF
cdr3_nt: TGTGCCAGCAGCCACAGGGTTGGGTACAATGAGCAGTTCTTC

d_call: .
clone_size: few
j_call: TRBJ1-2
v_call: TRBV6-1
cdr3_aa: CASSETSHRGYTF
cdr3_nt: TGTGCCAGCAGTGAAACTTCTCACAGGGGCTACACCTTC

d_call: TRBD1
clone_size: .
j_call: TRBJ1-1
v_call: TRBV7-3
cdr3_aa: CASSSGQGAWTEAFF
cdr3_nt: TGTGCCAGCAGCTCAGGACAGGGGGCATGGACTGAAGCTTTCTTT

d_call: .
clone_size: many
j_call: TRBJ1-2
v_call: TRBV4-1
cdr3_aa: CASSQQGGYGYTF
cdr3_nt: TGCGCCAGCAGCCAACAAGGGGGCTATGGCTACACCTTC

d_call: TRBD1
clone_size: .
j_call: TRBJ1-2
v_call: TRBV12-3/TRBV12-4
cdr3_aa: CASSPPGTGGYGYTF
cdr3_nt: TGTGCCAGCAGTCCTCCCGGGACAGGGGGATATGGCTACACCTTC